The 25 T cell receptor beta chains below all came from one sample that was sequenced in a study of T cell repertoires and leukemia-associated antigens. TCRdb independently ran MiXCR on the 5' RACE reads; one entry per CDR3 protein. The data contain over 10,000 distinct CDR3 sequences, about 38% of them seen just once; the ten biggest clones take up about a third. Antigens for these TCRs are unknown. The sample comprised CD3+ T cells sorted from blood and cultured. These receptors all come from a female donor in good health.

The chain combines TRBV28 with TRBJ2-5; D not certain. Per the germline V gene, CDR1 is MDHEN and CDR2 is SYDVKM. V lost 2 bases and J 2 bases, leaving 6 bases between the germline ends. The CDR3 contains 13 residues. The CDR3 here is CASSLADQETQYF. The CDR3 DNA reads as TGTGCCAGCAGTTTAGCGGATCAAGAGACCCAGTACTTC.

This clonotype was recorded at least ten times. The V call is TRBV13, the J call TRBJ2-1; no definite D call. The CDR3 contains 13 residues. The germline V and J ends were trimmed by 3 bases and 6 bases, with 9 bases remaining between them. CDR1 is PRHDT and CDR2 is FYEKMQ in the germline V gene (reference sequence). The CDR3 DNA sequence: TGTGCCAGCAGCTTTGGACGGGTCAATGAGCAGTTCTTC. Its protein is CASSFGRVNEQFF.

The chain employs TRBV5-1 and TRBJ2-5; unclear D gene. Germline V gene lookup returns CDR1 SGHRS and CDR2 YFSETQ. Trimming stripped 0 bases from V and 4 bases from J, with 10 bases between. This CDR3 is built from 14 residues. CDR3 protein: CASSLGVIGETQYF. The CDR3 region has the DNA TGCGCCAGCAGCTTGGGCGTGATTGGAGAGACCCAGTACTTC.

By frequency in the sample, this clonotype is medium-sized (0.01 to 0.1%). The chain recombines TRBV29-1 with TRBJ1-5, with a possible D match to TRBD1 (6 bases). Trimming stripped 7 bases from V and 4 bases from J, with 11 bases between. The CDR3 totals 12 residues. The germline CDR1 and CDR2 sequences are SQVTM and ANQGSEA. The CDR3 DNA reads TGCAGCGCCCGACAGGCAAATCAGCCCCAGCATTTT. Translating it yields CSARQANQPQHF.

The chain recombines TRBV5-1 with TRBJ1-1; D gene unclear. Trimming took 0 bases from V and 6 from J, leaving 9 bases between them. The length of the CDR3 is 13 residues. Germline lookup yields CDR1 SGHRS and CDR2 YFSETQ. The CDR3 sequence is CASSLGGSPEAFF. The CDR3 DNA is TGCGCCAGCAGCTTGGGAGGGAGCCCTGAAGCTTTCTTT.

This clonotype is termed hyperexpanded. J is TRBJ1-2 and V is TRBV29-1, with 7 bases that match TRBD1. J was trimmed by 0 bases and V by 4 bases; bases with no gene match: 8. The length of the CDR3 is 15 residues. Germline CDR1 reads SQVTM; CDR2 reads ANQGSEA. As DNA, the CDR3 is TGCAGCGTTGCAAGAGGACAGGAAGCTAACTATGGCTACACCTTC. Protein sequence: CSVARGQEANYGYTF.

This clonotype was seen a few times. The chain is built from TRBV20-1 and TRBJ2-3, with 7 bases identical to TRBD2. CDR1 and CDR2 (germline): DFQATT, SNEGSKA (reference sequence). CDR3 size: 13 residues. V dropped 5 bases and J dropped 2; count of bases not matched to a gene: 4. The CDR3: CSAAREITDTQYF. The CDR3 DNA follows: TGCAGTGCTGCGCGGGAGATCACAGATACGCAGTATTTT.

CDR3: CSARALTSPRGEQYF. As DNA, the CDR3 is TGCAGTGCTAGGGCGCTCACTAGTCCGAGGGGTGAGCAGTACTTC. This chain links TRBV20-1 with TRBJ2-7, with D possibly being TRBD1 or TRBD2 (5 bases each). The V and J ends lost 3 bases and 7 bases respectively, with 22 bases between them. This CDR3 is 15 amino acids long. Looked up from germline, CDR1 is DFQATT and CDR2 is SNEGSKA (reference sequence).

This clonotype was counted many times. This rearrangement joins TRBV5-5 to TRBJ2-7, with D hard to call. Germline V lookup: CDR1 SGHKS, CDR2 YYEKEE (reference sequence). The CDR3 loop spans 15 amino acids. V was trimmed by 4 bases and J by 3 bases, leaving 17 bases between them. CDR3 bases: TGTGCCAGCAGCAAGACGGGCCAGGCCAACTACGAGCAGTACTTC. Protein: CASSKTGQANYEQYF.

Turning to this clonotype: A much larger clone lies one base from this, so it may be a read error. V is TRBV5-1 and J is TRBJ2-5, with a tentative D call TRBD1 (6 bases). The CDR3 contains 14 residues. In germline, CDR1 is SGHRS, CDR2 YFSETQ. The DNA for the CDR3 is TGCTTCGGCAGCATACAGGGAAACCAAGAGACCCAGTACTTC. As protein: CFGSIQGNQETQYF.

This clonotype came up once. This chain uses TRBV20-1 with TRBJ2-3, with 12 bases fitting TRBD2. This CDR3 region has 17 residues. In germline, CDR1 is DFQATT, CDR2 SNEGSKA (reference sequence). V lost 1 base to trimming and J lost 3 bases; unmatched junction nucleotides: 8. CDR3 residues: CSARAPRLAGVTDTQYF. CDR3 in DNA: TGCAGTGCTAGAGCCCCCCGACTAGCGGGAGTGACAGATACGCAGTATTTT.

This clonotype was seen ten or more times. J is TRBJ1-2 and V is TRBV5-4; D not resolved. Per germline, CDR1 SGHNT and CDR2 YYREEE (reference sequence). Trimming took off 0 bases at V and 6 bases at J, with 9 bases between the two ends. This CDR3 has 13 residues. CDR3 in amino acids: CASSLDHRDGYTF. In DNA form, the CDR3 reads TGTGCCAGCAGCTTGGATCATAGGGATGGCTACACCTTC.

Turning to this clonotype: An end of the junction does not agree with germline; a read error may underlie this. The chain recombines TRBV29-1 with TRBJ2-3; the match to TRBD2 covers 9 bases. Germline V CDR1 and CDR2: SQVTM, ANQGSEA. There are 14 residues in the CDR3. In DNA form, the CDR3 reads TGCAGCGTTGGAGCGGGAGGTCGACCAGATACGCGGTATTTT. Its protein product is CSVGAGGRPDTRYF.

As regards this clonotype: An end of the junction differs from the germline gene, which may be a read error. The chain has TRBV7-8 and TRBJ2-3; the D gene could be TRBD1 or TRBD2 (7 bases each). Germline V gene lookup returns CDR1 SGHVS and CDR2 FQNEAQ. The CDR3 is 17 amino acids. The CDR3 protein is CVSSLDHRGTSADTQYF. DNA for the CDR3: TGTGTCAGCAGCTTAGATCACAGGGGAACTAGCGCAGATACGCAGTATTTT.

This clonotype was seen repeatedly, ten times or more. The chain couples TRBV25-1 to TRBJ2-7; D is ambiguous. Between the trimmed V and J ends, which lost 6 bases and 5 bases, there was a span of 23 bases. This CDR3 has 16 amino acids. Germline values: CDR1 MGHDK, CDR2 SYGVNS. The CDR3 spells CASSSGNPGSSDEQYF. In nucleotides, the CDR3 is TGTGCCAGCAGCTCGGGCAACCCGGGCAGTTCGGACGAGCAGTACTTC.

V usage is TRBV20-1 and J usage is TRBJ2-1; D could derive from TRBD1 or TRBD2 (6 bases each). Germline V gene sequence: CDR1 DFQATT, CDR2 SNEGSKA (reference sequence). The V gene lost 7 bases and the J gene lost 7 bases, with 14 bases spanning the gap. The CDR3 spans 12 residues. The CDR3 loop reads CSGTQGGNEQFF. The DNA of the CDR3 is TGCAGTGGTACTCAAGGGGGGAATGAGCAGTTCTTC.

In this sample, this clonotype is medium-sized (0.01 to 0.1%). The chain joins TRBV29-1 to TRBJ2-6; D perhaps matches TRBD2 (5 bases). Trimming shortened V by 6 bases and J by 8 bases, and 11 bases separated the two germline ends. Germline CDR1 reads SQVTM; CDR2 reads ANQGSEA. The CDR3 consists of 12 residues. In DNA, the CDR3 is TGCAGCGTGCCAACCGGGACCAACGTCCTGACTTTC. Amino acid sequence: CSVPTGTNVLTF.

The chain couples TRBV5-1 to TRBJ2-1; 7 bases map to TRBD2. The CDR3 extends over 16 amino acids. CDR1 and CDR2 (germline): SGHRS, YFSETQ. The junction had 8 bases not matched to a gene; V was cut back by 0 bases and J by 5 bases. CDR3 amino acids: CASSLELAATHNEQFF. CDR3 sequence (DNA): TGCGCCAGCAGCTTGGAGCTAGCGGCCACTCACAATGAGCAGTTCTTC.

With regard to this clonotype: The junction departs from germline at one end; a sequencing error may be responsible. This chain connects TRBV6-5 to TRBJ1-5, with a weak D call TRBD1 (6 bases). The CDR3 has 14 residues. The germline CDR1 and CDR2 sequences are MNHEY and SVGAGI. In DNA, the CDR3 is TGTGTCAGCAGTTACGGGGGGCTTAATCAGACCCAGCATTTT. Translating it yields CVSSYGGLNQTQHF.

The chain carries TRBV7-3 and TRBJ2-1; 7 bases align to TRBD2. This CDR3 comprises 16 residues. Germline V lookup: CDR1 SGHTA, CDR2 FQGTGA. The junction had 6 bases not matched to a gene; V was cut back by 4 bases and J by 0 bases. The CDR3 DNA follows: TGTGCCAGCAGCTCGGGGACTATAAGCTCCTACAATGAGCAGTTCTTC. It is translated as CASSSGTISSYNEQFF.

This clonotype was counted a few times. A clone one base away is much larger, so this may be a read error. The chain combines TRBV7-9 with TRBJ2-3; D is ambiguous. The CDR3 contains 16 residues. CDR1 and CDR2 from the germline V gene are SEHNR and FQNEAQ (reference sequence). The CDR3 here is CARSFPTRPSTDTQYF. The CDR3 DNA reads TGTGCCCGCAGCTTCCCCACAAGACCAAGCACAGATACGCAGTATTTT.

This clonotype is deemed medium-sized. The CDR3 nucleotides read TGTGCCAGCAAGTCGATCCTCACAGATACGCAGTATTTT. Residues: CASKSILTDTQYF. This chain links TRBV6-5 with TRBJ2-3, with unresolved D. Germline V gene data show CDR1 as MNHEY and CDR2 as SVGAGI. With 7 bases removed from V and 2 bases from J, the gap between germline ends came to 10 bases. CDR3 size: 13 residues.

This chain joins TRBV24-1 and TRBJ2-1, with 8 bases fitting TRBD2. The V and J ends lost 4 bases and 4 bases, in that order; junction bases with no gene match: 8. CDR1 is KGHDR, CDR2 SFDVKD, per germline. This CDR3 is 16 amino acids long. In DNA, the CDR3 is TGTGCCACCAGTGAGCTCGGGACTAGTGCTTACAATGAGCAGTTCTTC. Encoded protein: CATSELGTSAYNEQFF.

The chain has TRBV20-1 and TRBJ2-4; 9 nucleotides align to TRBD2. Losses at the gene ends were 6 bases for V and 7 bases for J; bases not matched to a gene: 7. Per germline, CDR1 DFQATT and CDR2 SNEGSKA (reference sequence). The CDR3 totals 13 residues. Written as DNA, the CDR3 is TGCAGTGCCGAAAGCGGGAGGAGTAACATTCAGTACTTC. Residues: CSAESGRSNIQYF.

The V gene is TRBV4-2, the J gene TRBJ2-1; 12 bases fit TRBD2. CDR1 is LGHNA, CDR2 YNFKEQ, per germline. The V gene end was trimmed by 4 bases and the J gene end by 7 bases; junction bases not matched to a gene: 8. The CDR3 length is 16 residues. The CDR3 nucleotides read TGTGCCAGCAGCCCTCGGACTAGCGGGAATTTTAATGAGCAGTTCTTC. Translating it yields CASSPRTSGNFNEQFF.